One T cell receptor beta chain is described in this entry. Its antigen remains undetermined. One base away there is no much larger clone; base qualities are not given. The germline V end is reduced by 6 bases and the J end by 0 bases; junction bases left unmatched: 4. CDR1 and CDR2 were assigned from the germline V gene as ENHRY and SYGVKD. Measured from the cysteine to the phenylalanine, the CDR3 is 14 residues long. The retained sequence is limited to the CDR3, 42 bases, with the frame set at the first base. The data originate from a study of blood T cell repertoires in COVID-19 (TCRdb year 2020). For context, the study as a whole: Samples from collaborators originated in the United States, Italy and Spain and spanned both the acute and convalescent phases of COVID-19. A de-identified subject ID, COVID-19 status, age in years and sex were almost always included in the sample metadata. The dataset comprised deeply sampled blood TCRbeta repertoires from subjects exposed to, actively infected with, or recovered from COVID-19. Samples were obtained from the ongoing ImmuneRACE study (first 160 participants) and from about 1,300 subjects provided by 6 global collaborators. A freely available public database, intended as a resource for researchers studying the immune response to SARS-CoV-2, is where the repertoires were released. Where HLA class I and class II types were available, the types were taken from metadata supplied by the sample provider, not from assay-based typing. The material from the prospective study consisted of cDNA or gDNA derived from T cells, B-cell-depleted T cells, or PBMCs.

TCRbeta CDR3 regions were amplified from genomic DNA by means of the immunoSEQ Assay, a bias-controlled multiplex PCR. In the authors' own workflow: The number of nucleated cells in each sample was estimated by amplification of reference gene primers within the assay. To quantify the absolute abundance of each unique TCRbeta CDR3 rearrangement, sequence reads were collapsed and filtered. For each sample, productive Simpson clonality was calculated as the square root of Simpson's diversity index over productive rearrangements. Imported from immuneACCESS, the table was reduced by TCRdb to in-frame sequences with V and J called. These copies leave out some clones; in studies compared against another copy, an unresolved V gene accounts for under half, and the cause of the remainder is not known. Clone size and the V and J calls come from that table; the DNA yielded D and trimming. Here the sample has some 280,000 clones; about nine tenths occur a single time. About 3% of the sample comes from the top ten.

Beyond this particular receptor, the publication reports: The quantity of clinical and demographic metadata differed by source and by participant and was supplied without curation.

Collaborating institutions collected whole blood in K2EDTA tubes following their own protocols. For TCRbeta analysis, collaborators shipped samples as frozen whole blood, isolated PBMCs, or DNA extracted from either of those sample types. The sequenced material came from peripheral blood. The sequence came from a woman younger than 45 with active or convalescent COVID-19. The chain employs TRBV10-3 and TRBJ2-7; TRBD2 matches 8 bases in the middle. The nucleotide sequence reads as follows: TGTGCCATCAGCCCGGGGGGGGGCTCCTACGAGCAGTACTTC. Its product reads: CAISPGGGSYEQYF.